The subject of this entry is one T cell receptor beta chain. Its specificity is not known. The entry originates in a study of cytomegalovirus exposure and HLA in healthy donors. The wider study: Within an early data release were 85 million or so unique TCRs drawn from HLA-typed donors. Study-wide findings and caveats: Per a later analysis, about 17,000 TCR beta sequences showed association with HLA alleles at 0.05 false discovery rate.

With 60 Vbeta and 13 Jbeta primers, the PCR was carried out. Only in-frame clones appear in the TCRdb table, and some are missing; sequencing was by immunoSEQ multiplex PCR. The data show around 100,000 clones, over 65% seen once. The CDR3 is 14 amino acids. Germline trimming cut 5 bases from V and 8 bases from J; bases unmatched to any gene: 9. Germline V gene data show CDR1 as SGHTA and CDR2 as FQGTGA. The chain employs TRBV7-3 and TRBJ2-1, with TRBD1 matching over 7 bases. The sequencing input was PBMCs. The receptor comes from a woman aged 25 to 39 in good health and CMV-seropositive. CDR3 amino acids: CASSLAGGWYEQFF. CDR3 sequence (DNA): TGTGCCAGCAGCCTAGCAGGGGGTTGGTATGAGCAGTTCTTC.